One sample yielded the 21 T cell receptor beta chains listed below, sequenced in a study of blood T cell repertoires in COVID-19. TCRdb's copy holds only in-frame clones and misses some; the assay was immunoSEQ multiplex PCR. Here the sample spans roughly 90,000 clones, around four fifths being singletons. Sequencing input: peripheral blood. These receptors were obtained from a man aged 50-59 years with acute or convalescent COVID-19.

The chain links TRBV6-1 to TRBJ2-3; tentatively, D is TRBD2 (5 bases). The CDR3 spans 11 residues. From germline, CDR1 is MNHNS and CDR2 SASEGT. V lost 2 bases and J lost 10, with 7 bases in between. The CDR3 protein is CASSERGAQYF. The CDR3 nucleotides are TGTGCCAGCAGTGAACGGGGTGCGCAGTATTTT.

J is TRBJ2-7 and V is TRBV27, with 10 bases that match TRBD1. The germline CDR1 and CDR2 sequences are MNHEY and SMNVEV (reference sequence). V lost 6 bases to trimming and J lost 6 bases; unmatched junction nucleotides: 2. The CDR3 is 12 amino acids. CDR3 DNA: TGTGCCAGCAGGGGACAGGGGCTCGAGCAGTACTTC. Protein product: CASRGQGLEQYF.

The CDR3 loop reads CASSLDTSGSGSEQFF. The CDR3 DNA sequence: TGTGCCAGCAGCTTGGACACTAGCGGGAGTGGGAGTGAGCAGTTCTTC. The rearrangement uses TRBV7-3 and TRBJ2-1; 11 bases are a match to TRBD2. The CDR3 runs 16 residues. The germline V gene has CDR1 SGHTA and CDR2 FQGTGA. The V segment lost 3 bases and the J segment 9 bases; nucleotides outside the gene matches: 10.

Many counts were recorded for this clone. The chain uses TRBV7-2 and TRBJ2-3; 12 bases line up with TRBD2. CDR1 and CDR2 (germline): SGHTA, FQGNSA. The V and J ends lost 5 bases and 5 bases, in that order; junction bases with no gene match: 5. The CDR3 contains 15 residues. The CDR3 loop is CASSPSGGAGDTQYF. The CDR3 region has the DNA TGTGCCAGCAGCCCTAGCGGGGGGGCCGGAGATACGCAGTATTTT.

This chain joins TRBV12-3 or TRBV12-4 and TRBJ1-5; TRBD1 matches 7 bases. The junction had 4 bases not matched to a gene; V was cut back by 5 bases and J by 6 bases. The CDR3 length is 13 residues. The CDR3 DNA follows: TGTGCCAGCAGTACAGGGGAAAGTCAGCCCCAGCATTTT. Its protein is CASSTGESQPQHF.

The chain has TRBV29-1 and TRBJ1-3; D gene ambiguous. Between the trimmed V and J ends, which lost 3 bases and 3 bases, there was a span of 12 bases. Germline V CDR1 and CDR2: SQVTM, ANQGSEA. The CDR3 covers 14 residues. The CDR3 DNA reads TGCAGCGTTGAGGAGATGGAGGGTGGAAACACCATATATTTT. This codes for CSVEEMEGGNTIYF.

The chain joins TRBV3-1 (or the pseudogene TRBV3-2) to TRBJ1-1; D unresolved. V lost 4 bases to trimming and J lost 4 bases, with 13 bases between them. CDR1 and CDR2 (germline): LGHDT, YNNKEL (reference sequence). This CDR3 region has 14 residues. The CDR3 DNA reads TGTGCCAGCAGCCTCCTGAGCGGTTGCACTGAAGCTTTCTTT. Encoded protein: CASSLLSGCTEAFF.

The chain couples TRBV27 to TRBJ2-1; TRBD2 agrees at 14 bases. Trimming cost V 8 bases and J 9 bases; bases outside gene matches: 9. The CDR3 covers 15 residues. In germline, CDR1 is MNHEY, CDR2 SMNVEV (reference sequence). CDR3 DNA sequence: TGTGCCAGCGGGAGACTAGCGGGGGGGCGTGGTGAGCAGTTCTTC. As protein: CASGRLAGGRGEQFF.

V usage is TRBV9 and J usage is TRBJ2-4; D unclear. The CDR3 spans 18 residues. The V end lost 0 bases, the J end lost 0 bases, and 16 bases lay between the germline ends. In germline, CDR1 is SGDLS, CDR2 YYNGEE. The CDR3 is CASSVATEIGRAKNIQYF. The DNA of the CDR3 is TGTGCCAGCAGCGTAGCCACGGAGATTGGTCGAGCCAAAAACATTCAGTACTTC.

J is TRBJ1-4 and V is TRBV6-5; TRBD1 matches at 8 bases. The germline V gene has CDR1 MNHEY and CDR2 SVGAGI. The CDR3 totals 15 residues. Trimming at V came to 6 bases and at J to 4 bases, leaving 7 bases not matched to a gene. CDR3 DNA sequence: TGTGCCAGCAGGGGGGGACAGGCCATTAATGAAAAACTGTTTTTT. Encoded protein: CASRGGQAINEKLFF.

This rearrangement joins TRBV7-6 to TRBJ2-2, with 11 bases identical to TRBD2. The junction had 9 bases not matched to a gene; V was cut back by 5 bases and J by 7 bases. Looked up from germline, CDR1 is SGHVS and CDR2 is FNYEAQ. CDR3 size: 16 residues. The CDR3 DNA is TGTGCCAGCAGCCCACTAGCGGGAGAGACTCACGGGGAGCTGTTTTTT. Translated, it gives CASSPLAGETHGELFF.

This chain links TRBV28 with TRBJ2-7; TRBD1 matches at 8 bases. The CDR3 covers 14 residues. After removal of 3 bases from V and 2 bases from J, the junction contained 3 bases not matched to a gene. Per germline, CDR1 MDHEN and CDR2 SYDVKM. The CDR3 loop is CASSFQGAAYEQYF. CDR3 nucleotides: TGTGCCAGCAGTTTTCAGGGGGCCGCCTACGAGCAGTACTTC.

This clone was counted once. This chain connects TRBV24-1 to TRBJ2-7; tentatively, D is TRBD1 (5 bases). Trimming stripped 1 base from V and 5 bases from J, with 8 bases between. The CDR3 is 13 residues long. Germline V gene sequence: CDR1 KGHDR, CDR2 SFDVKD. CDR3 protein: CATSDFGAHEQYF. CDR3 in DNA: TGTGCCACCAGTGATTTTGGGGCTCACGAGCAGTACTTC.

The chain has TRBV19 and TRBJ1-2; TRBD1 agrees at 7 bases. The CDR3 is made up of 16 amino acids. The germline gives CDR1 LNHDA, CDR2 SQIVND (reference sequence). Trimming cost V 2 bases and J 0 bases; bases outside gene matches: 6. CDR3 DNA: TGTGCCAGTAGTATAATCCTACAGGGGACTAACTATGGCTACACCTTC. This sequence encodes CASSIILQGTNYGYTF.

Remarks on this clone: A read error may produce the germline difference seen at one junction end. The chain joins TRBV28 to TRBJ2-1; 8 bases fit TRBD1. Germline-derived CDR1 and CDR2 are MDHEN and SYDVKM. This CDR3 contains 14 residues. The CDR3 DNA follows: TGTGCCACCGACAGGGGTGGTCCAACCAATGGGCAGTTCTTC. Its translation is CATDRGGPTNGQFF.

This clone was detected once. V and J are TRBV15 and TRBJ2-7, with D perhaps TRBD1 (6 bases). The CDR3 is made up of 12 amino acids. V was clipped by 5 bases and J by 4 bases, with 9 bases between them. Per germline, CDR1 LNHNV and CDR2 YYDKDF (reference sequence). The CDR3 DNA reads as TGTGCCACCAGCGCAGGGGAATACGAGCAGTACTTC. It encodes CATSAGEYEQYF.

The CDR3 sequence is CASSLGAGLYEQYF. The CDR3, as DNA: TGTGCCAGCAGCTTAGGGGCAGGTCTCTACGAGCAGTACTTC. The J gene is TRBJ2-7, the V gene TRBV7-2, with no clear D. Trimming stripped 1 base from V and 3 bases from J, with 10 bases between. Germline V gene data show CDR1 as SGHTA and CDR2 as FQGNSA. This CDR3 region has 14 residues.

The V call is TRBV5-1, the J call TRBJ2-1, with 12 bases identical to TRBD2. Germline-derived CDR1 and CDR2 are SGHRS and YFSETQ. V was pared by 0 bases and J by 9 bases, with 7 bases of the junction left unmatched. The CDR3 consists of 16 residues. The CDR3 nucleotides are TGCGCCAGCAGCTTGGTTCTAGCGGGAGGGTTCGGTGAGCAGTTCTTC. It is translated as CASSLVLAGGFGEQFF.

This chain links TRBV3-1 (or the pseudogene TRBV3-2) with TRBJ1-6; 9 positions match TRBD1. The CDR3 extends over 16 amino acids. The germline V gene encodes CDR1 LGHDT and CDR2 YNNKEL (reference sequence). Unmatched junction bases numbered 3, after V lost 0 bases and J lost 6 bases. In DNA, the CDR3 is TGTGCCAGCAGCCAAGAGGCGACAGGGGGTAATTCACCCCTCCACTTT. It yields the protein CASSQEATGGNSPLHF.

The chain is built from TRBV25-1 and TRBJ1-1, with 9 positions matching TRBD1. With V trimmed by 5 bases and J by 4 bases, 5 bases remained unmatched. The CDR3 sequence is 14 residues long. Looked up from germline, CDR1 is MGHDK and CDR2 is SYGVNS. Here the CDR3 DNA reads TGTGCCAGCAGTACACAGGGGGCGCGCACTGAAGCTTTCTTT. Residues: CASSTQGARTEAFF.

This chain uses TRBV7-2 with TRBJ1-1; TRBD1 might be the D (6 bases). Trimming removed 3 bases at V and 5 bases at J, with 13 bases between. CDR1 is SGHTA, CDR2 FQGNSA, per germline. The CDR3 runs 14 residues. The CDR3 spells CASSFPTGGTEAFF. DNA of the CDR3: TGTGCCAGCAGCTTCCCGACAGGTGGAACTGAAGCTTTCTTT. Supplemented by reference TRBV7-2 and TRBJ1-1, the full variable domain reads GAGVSQSPSNKVTEKGKDVELRCDPISGHTALYWYRQSLGQGLEFLIYFQGNSAPDKSGLPSDRFSAERTGGSVSTLTIQRTQQEDSAVYLCASSFPTGGTEAFFGQGTRLTVV.